This TCR beta chain emerged from a study of blood T cells in healthy people across ages. With a J-beta primer mix and a sample-barcoded 5' primer, a second PCR ran roughly 6 to 11 cycles. Using its own MiXCR run on the 5' RACE reads, TCRdb lists one record per CDR3 protein. The table includes 1,800,000 or so distinct CDR3 sequences, 35% to 50% detected once. Whenever a sample was processed, at least 6 million PBMCs were isolated. Only one count was recorded for this clonotype. Germline V gene data show CDR1 as SEHNR and CDR2 as FQNEAQ (reference sequence). This CDR3 has 12 residues. V shed 2 bases and J shed 10 bases, with 12 bases lying between them.

The specimen sequenced was blood. This TCR came from a human donor in good health. V usage is TRBV7-9 and J usage is TRBJ2-7, with D perhaps matching TRBD2 (5 bases). For the CDR3, the DNA is TGTGCCAGCAGCTTAAGGCCACTAGTTCAGTACTTC. Its translation is CASSLRPLVQYF.